The 29 T cell receptor beta chains reported below all come from one sample, sequenced in a study of blood T cell repertoires in COVID-19 (dated by TCRdb to 2020 to 2022). Library method: the immunoSEQ multiplex PCR assay. Imported from immuneACCESS, the table was reduced by TCRdb to in-frame sequences with V and J called. These copies leave out some clones; in studies compared against another copy, an unresolved V gene accounts for under half, and the cause of the remainder is not known. For this sample the table gives 100,000 to 150,000 clones, of which over 75% were detected only once. The ten largest clones represent 3% to 4% of the sample. The sequencing sample was made of peripheral blood. Receptors were obtained from a man in his sixties with acute or convalescent COVID-19.

The chain is built from TRBV7-8 and TRBJ2-6; tentative D call: TRBD2 (5 bases). Germline assignment: CDR1 SGHVS and CDR2 FQNEAQ. The length of the CDR3 is 16 residues. V dropped 5 bases and J dropped 1 base, with 12 bases sitting between them. CDR3 in amino acids: CASSISGLSGANVLTF. The CDR3 DNA sequence: TGTGCCAGCAGCATTAGTGGACTGTCTGGGGCCAACGTCCTGACTTTC.

This chain uses TRBV18 with TRBJ2-3; 10 bases are shared with TRBD2. Germline V gene lookup returns CDR1 KGHSH and CDR2 LQKENI. The CDR3 is 15 residues long. The V gene end was trimmed by 3 bases and the J gene end by 5 bases; junction bases not matched to a gene: 5. The CDR3 sequence: CASSPQWTSGDTQYF. DNA for the CDR3: TGTGCCAGCTCACCGCAATGGACTAGCGGAGATACGCAGTATTTT.

The chain carries TRBV2 and TRBJ2-1, with TRBD2 matching 8 bases. Losses at the gene ends were 2 bases for V and 9 bases for J; bases not matched to a gene: 6. Germline V gene data show CDR1 as SNHLY and CDR2 as FYNNEI. The CDR3 contains 14 residues. Written as DNA, the CDR3 is TGTGCCAGCAGTGAAAGCGGGAGTAGCGCTGAGCAGTTCTTC. Protein: CASSESGSSAEQFF.

The chain employs TRBV2 and TRBJ2-7; tentative D call: TRBD1 (6 bases). The CDR3 loop spans 13 amino acids. CDR1 and CDR2 (germline): SNHLY, FYNNEI. With 10 bases removed from V and 6 bases from J, the gap between germline ends came to 19 bases. The DNA of the CDR3 is TGTGCCACCCGTGCCGGACAGTACACCGAGCAGTACTTC. This codes for CATRAGQYTEQYF. Combining the CDR3 with reference TRBV2 and TRBJ2-7 gives the whole variable domain EPEVTQTPSHQVTQMGQEVILRCVPISNHLYFYWYRQILGQKVEFLVSFYNNEISEKSEIFDDQFSVERPDGSNFTLKIRSTKLEDSAMYFCATRAGQYTEQYFGPGTRLTVT.

This clone was seen once. The same CDR3 also results from other DNA sequences found in this sample. The genes are TRBV28 and TRBJ1-2; weak D call: TRBD1 (6 bases). V was pared by 6 bases and J by 7 bases, with 9 bases between. This CDR3 region has 11 residues. CDR1 is MDHEN and CDR2 is SYDVKM in the germline V gene. CDR3 amino acids: CASRHRAGYTF. DNA of the CDR3: TGTGCCAGCAGGCACAGGGCTGGCTACACCTTC.

The chain uses TRBV11-2 and TRBJ1-1; weak D call: TRBD1 (6 bases). Germline V gives CDR1 SGHAT, CDR2 FQNNGV. CDR3 size: 14 residues. Trimming took 1 base from V and 11 from J, leaving 17 bases between them. The CDR3 DNA sequence: TGTGCCAGCAGCTTAGGGGGGACACGGTTGGATGCTTTCTTT. Its protein product is CASSLGGTRLDAFF. Full variable domain (missing parts from reference TRBV11-2 and TRBJ1-1): EAGVAQSPRYKIIEKRQSVAFWCNPISGHATLYWYQQILGQGPKLLIQFQNNGVVDDSQLPKDRFSAERLKGVDSTLKIQPAKLEDSAVYLCASSLGGTRLDAFFGQGTRLTVV.

The chain uses TRBV7-2 and TRBJ2-1; TRBD2 matches 9 bases. The CDR3 length is 15 residues. V lost 5 bases, J lost 7 bases, and 9 bases stayed unmatched. Germline V lookup: CDR1 SGHTA, CDR2 FQGNSA. CDR3 residues: CASSPPGTSINEQFF. The CDR3 nucleotides are TGTGCCAGCAGCCCACCCGGGACTAGCATAAATGAGCAGTTCTTC. The full variable domain, its missing parts supplied by reference TRBV7-2 and TRBJ2-1, is GAGVSQSPSNKVTEKGKDVELRCDPISGHTALYWYRQSLGQGLEFLIYFQGNSAPDKSGLPSDRFSAERTGGSVSTLTIQRTQQEDSAVYLCASSPPGTSINEQFFGPGTRLTVL.

V is TRBV6-5 and J is TRBJ1-1; D is undetermined. Germline CDR1 reads MNHEY; CDR2 reads SVGAGI. Trimming pared 0 bases from V and 11 bases from J, leaving 13 bases between. CDR3 size: 13 residues. The CDR3 protein is CASSYSRPPVAFF. CDR3 coding DNA: TGTGCCAGCAGTTACTCGAGGCCACCTGTGGCTTTCTTT.

This clone was recorded only once. The rearrangement joins TRBV1 to TRBJ2-2; the table's D call of TRBD2 was not tested on the DNA. TRBV1 is described as a pseudogene. The CDR3 is 14 residues long. For the CDR3, the DNA is TGCACCAGCAAACGGGGGGGTAGCCCCGGGGAGCTGTTTTTT. Protein: CTSKRGGSPGELFF.

V usage is TRBV9 and J usage is TRBJ2-3, with 7 bases identical to TRBD1. J was trimmed by 3 bases and V by 4 bases; bases with no gene match: 5. In germline, CDR1 is SGDLS, CDR2 YYNGEE. The CDR3 loop spans 14 amino acids. CDR3 residues: CASSPQTGTDTQYF. CDR3 coding DNA: TGTGCCAGCAGCCCGCAGACAGGGACAGATACGCAGTATTTT.

V is TRBV3-1 (or the pseudogene TRBV3-2) and J is TRBJ1-2; possible D gene TRBD1, 5 bases. This CDR3 comprises 14 residues. V lost 0 bases and J lost 6, with 11 bases in between. The V gene's germline CDR1 is LGHDT and CDR2 YNNKEL (reference sequence). The CDR3 coding sequence is TGTGCCAGCAGCCAAGAAGTCAGGGCCCATGGCTACACCTTC. This sequence encodes CASSQEVRAHGYTF.

Here the CDR3 reads CAWSAGVLRDTIYF. In DNA, the CDR3 is TGTGCCTGGAGTGCAGGGGTTCTTAGGGACACCATATATTTT. V is TRBV30 and J is TRBJ1-3; a possible D gene is TRBD1 (6 bases). The CDR3 is 14 residues long. Germline V gene lookup returns CDR1 GTSNPN and CDR2 SVGIG (reference sequence). V lost 1 base and J 8 bases, leaving 15 bases between the germline ends.

V gene TRBV7-2 combines with J gene TRBJ1-5, with D perhaps TRBD1 (5 bases). This CDR3 has 15 amino acids. CDR1 and CDR2 (germline): SGHTA, FQGNSA. Trimming stripped 1 base from V and 4 bases from J, with 11 bases between. CDR3 amino acids: CASSLVGRGNQPQHF. In nucleotides, the CDR3 is TGTGCCAGCAGCTTAGTCGGCCGGGGGAATCAGCCCCAGCATTTT.

This clone was found once. The chain is built from TRBV24-1 and TRBJ2-1; 12 bases line up with TRBD2. Germline V gives CDR1 KGHDR, CDR2 SFDVKD. The CDR3 totals 19 residues. Trimming at V came to 5 bases and at J to 6 bases, leaving 16 bases not matched to a gene. The CDR3 is CATSVWLAGGPSGRNEQFF. CDR3 DNA: TGTGCCACCAGTGTCTGGCTAGCGGGAGGGCCCTCTGGTCGCAATGAGCAGTTCTTC.

The chain links TRBV19 to TRBJ1-1; 10 nucleotides agree with TRBD1. This CDR3 has 17 residues. CDR1 LNHDA and CDR2 SQIVND come from the germline V gene (reference sequence). V lost 3 bases to trimming and J lost 5 bases; unmatched junction nucleotides: 12. CDR3 nucleotides: TGTGCCAGTAGTATCGGAGGCCCGGGACAGGGGATTACTGAAGCTTTCTTT. Its translation: CASSIGGPGQGITEAFF.

The chain carries TRBV7-2 and TRBJ1-5; unclear D gene. V was pared by 3 bases and J by 0 bases, with 9 bases between. This CDR3 comprises 15 residues. Germline V lookup: CDR1 SGHTA, CDR2 FQGNSA. In nucleotides, the CDR3 is TGTGCCAGCAGCTTGGGCCGTTATAGCAATCAGCCCCAGCATTTT. It yields the protein CASSLGRYSNQPQHF.

The chain joins TRBV27 to TRBJ2-7; 7 positions agree with TRBD1. After removal of 8 bases from V and 0 bases from J, the junction contained 7 bases not matched to a gene. The CDR3 length is 14 residues. Per germline, CDR1 MNHEY and CDR2 SMNVEV (reference sequence). CDR3 sequence reads: CASGRDSSSYEQYF. In DNA form, the CDR3 reads TGTGCCAGCGGCAGGGACAGTAGCTCCTACGAGCAGTACTTC.

The chain is built from TRBV7-6 and TRBJ2-1; 7 bases align to TRBD2. Germline V gene lookup returns CDR1 SGHVS and CDR2 FNYEAQ. The V segment lost 2 bases and the J segment 7 bases; nucleotides outside the gene matches: 11. The length of the CDR3 is 16 residues. CDR3 residues: CASSLRAGEMPNEQFF. The CDR3 DNA is TGTGCCAGCAGCTTACGTGCGGGAGAAATGCCTAATGAGCAGTTCTTC.

J is TRBJ1-4 and V is TRBV10-3; the D gene is possibly TRBD1 (5 bases). Germline V CDR1 and CDR2: ENHRY, SYGVKD. V was pared by 0 bases and J by 8 bases, with 10 bases between. The CDR3 length is 14 residues. As DNA, the CDR3 is TGTGCCATCAGTGAGTCGGGGGGGAACGAAAAACTGTTTTTT. Amino acids: CAISESGGNEKLFF.

This rearrangement joins TRBV4-1 to TRBJ1-2, with no clear D. The V end was cut by 1 base, the J end by 7 bases, with 16 bases between. Germline CDR1 reads MGHRA; CDR2 reads YSYEKL. The CDR3 has 15 residues. CDR3 in DNA: TGCGCCAGCAGCCAAGGGGCTCTCTCCAACGGTGGCTACACCTTC. Translated: CASSQGALSNGGYTF.

This rearrangement joins TRBV23-1 to TRBJ2-5, with 8 positions matching TRBD2. TRBV23-1 is noted as an ORF with a role that remains uncertain. CDR3 size: 16 residues. V dropped 4 bases and J dropped 2; count of bases not matched to a gene: 9. DNA of the CDR3: TGCGCCAGCAGTCCTACGGGGGGGTGGGGTCAAGAGACCCAGTACTTC. Translated, it gives CASSPTGGWGQETQYF.

V usage is TRBV24-1 and J usage is TRBJ1-2; 12 positions agree with TRBD1. The V gene's germline CDR1 is KGHDR and CDR2 SFDVKD. The CDR3 contains 17 residues. Trimming removed 5 bases from V and 0 bases from J; junction bases left unmatched: 6. The CDR3 protein is CATSGPGQGAANYGYTF. In DNA form, the CDR3 reads TGTGCCACCAGTGGTCCGGGACAGGGGGCCGCTAACTATGGCTACACCTTC.

The chain combines TRBV7-9 with TRBJ2-5; 8 nucleotides align to TRBD1. The germline V gene encodes CDR1 SEHNR and CDR2 FQNEAQ (reference sequence). V was clipped by 1 base and J by 4 bases; unmatched bases: 5. The CDR3 has 15 amino acids. The DNA for the CDR3 is TGTGCCAGCAGCTTAGGGTCAGGGGGCGGAGAGACCCAGTACTTC. It yields the protein CASSLGSGGGETQYF.

The CDR3 coding sequence is TGTGCCAGCAGTTACGGGACAGGGCAGACTGGAAACACCATATATTTT. Protein product: CASSYGTGQTGNTIYF. V and J are TRBV6-6 and TRBJ1-3; TRBD1 agrees at 9 bases. The CDR3 has 16 amino acids. Germline lookup yields CDR1 MNHNY and CDR2 SVGAGI (reference sequence). V gave up 2 bases and J gave up 2 bases; unmatched junction bases: 4.

V gene TRBV29-1 combines with J gene TRBJ1-1; no definite D call. V shed 7 bases and J shed 1 base, with 13 bases lying between them. The CDR3 is 13 amino acids. In germline, CDR1 is SQVTM, CDR2 ANQGSEA. The CDR3 DNA reads TGCAGCGCTAGAATTCAACGGAACACTGAAGCTTTCTTT. Residues: CSARIQRNTEAFF.

In DNA form, the CDR3 reads TGTGCCAGCAGCCGGGACAGGGAAGGATTTGGCTACACCTTC. This translates into CASSRDREGFGYTF. V usage is TRBV6-4 and J usage is TRBJ1-2; 9 bases agree with TRBD1. Losses at the gene ends were 6 bases for V and 7 bases for J; bases not matched to a gene: 9. The CDR3 runs 14 residues. Germline assignment: CDR1 MRHNA and CDR2 SNTAGT.

The chain employs TRBV7-9 and TRBJ1-2; 9 bases match TRBD1. The V gene end was trimmed by 1 base and the J gene end by 8 bases; junction bases not matched to a gene: 5. The CDR3 extends over 14 amino acids. Germline V gives CDR1 SEHNR, CDR2 FQNEAQ (reference sequence). The CDR3 region is CASSLDGTGTGYTF. DNA for the CDR3: TGTGCCAGCAGCTTAGACGGGACAGGGACCGGCTACACCTTC.

This chain connects TRBV9 to TRBJ1-3; 9 bases match TRBD1. With 0 bases clipped from V and 7 bases from J, the junction kept 2 bases outside the gene matches. CDR3 size: 14 residues. The germline V gene has CDR1 SGDLS and CDR2 YYNGEE. In DNA form, the CDR3 reads TGTGCCAGCAGCGTAGGTGGACAGGGGAACACCATATATTTT. This encodes CASSVGGQGNTIYF.

The gene calls are TRBV3-1 (or the pseudogene TRBV3-2) and TRBJ2-4; TRBD1 matches at 8 bases. The CDR3 loop spans 15 amino acids. Germline loops: CDR1 LGHDT, CDR2 YNNKEL (reference sequence). V trimming: 4 bases; J trimming: 7 bases; junction bases outside the gene matches: 9. CDR3 sequence (DNA): TGTGCCAGCAGCCTAGGACAGGGTCTAGGTAACATTCAGTACTTC. Translation gives CASSLGQGLGNIQYF.